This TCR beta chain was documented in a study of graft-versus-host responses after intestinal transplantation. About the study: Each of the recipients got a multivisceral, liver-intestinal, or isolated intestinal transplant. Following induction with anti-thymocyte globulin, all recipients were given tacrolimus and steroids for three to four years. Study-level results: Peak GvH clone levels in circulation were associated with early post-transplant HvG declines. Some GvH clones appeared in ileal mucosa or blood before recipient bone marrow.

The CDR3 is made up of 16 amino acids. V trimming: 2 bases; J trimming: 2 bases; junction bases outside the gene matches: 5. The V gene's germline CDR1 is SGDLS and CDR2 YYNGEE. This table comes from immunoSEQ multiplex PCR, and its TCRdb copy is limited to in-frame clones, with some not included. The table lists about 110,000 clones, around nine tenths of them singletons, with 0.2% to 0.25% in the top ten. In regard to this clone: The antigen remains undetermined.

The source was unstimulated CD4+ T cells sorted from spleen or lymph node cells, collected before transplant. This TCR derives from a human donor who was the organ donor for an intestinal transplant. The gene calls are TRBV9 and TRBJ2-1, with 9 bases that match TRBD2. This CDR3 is CASSVTSGIPYNEQFF. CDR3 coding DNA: TGTGCCAGCAGCGTGACTAGCGGAATACCCTACAATGAGCAGTTCTTC.